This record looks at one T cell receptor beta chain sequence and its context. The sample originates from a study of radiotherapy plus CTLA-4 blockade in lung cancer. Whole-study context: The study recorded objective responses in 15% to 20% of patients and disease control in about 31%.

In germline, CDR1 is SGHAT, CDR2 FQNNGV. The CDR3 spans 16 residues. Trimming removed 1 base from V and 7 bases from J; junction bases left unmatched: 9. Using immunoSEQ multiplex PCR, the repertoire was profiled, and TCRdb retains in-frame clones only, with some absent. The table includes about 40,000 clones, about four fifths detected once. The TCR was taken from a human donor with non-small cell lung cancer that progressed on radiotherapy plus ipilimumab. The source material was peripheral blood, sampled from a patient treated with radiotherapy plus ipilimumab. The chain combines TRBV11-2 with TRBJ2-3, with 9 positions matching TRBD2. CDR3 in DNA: TGTGCCAGCAGCTTAGGTTCGCGGGGGGGCCATTATACGCAGTATTTT. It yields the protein CASSLGSRGGHYTQYF.